The 31 T cell receptor beta chains in this list originate from one sample, sequenced in a study of response to subunit inactivated influenza vaccine. TCRdb re-analysed the RT-PCR reads in MiXCR, keeping a single row per CDR3 protein. The sample shows under 550,000 distinct CDR3 sequences, less than 10% of them seen only once. This specimen consisted of PBMCs from blood, obtained approximately 25 months after vaccination. Receptors originate from a man in his fifties or sixties who received an inactivated influenza vaccine.

This clonotype was seen only a few times. V and J are TRBV27 and TRBJ2-1; D is unclear. This CDR3 spans 15 amino acids. Germline CDR1 MNHEY, CDR2 SMNVEV (reference sequence). Deletions cut 6 bases from V and 1 base from J, with 13 bases between. CDR3 loop: CASRLAPRSYNEQFF. The CDR3 nucleotides are TGTGCCAGCAGACTGGCTCCCCGGTCCTACAATGAGCAGTTCTTC.

This clonotype showed up just a few times. This rearrangement joins TRBV6-1 to TRBJ2-6, with D possibly TRBD1 on 6 matching bases. The V end was cut by 5 bases, the J end by 2 bases, with 10 bases between. From germline, CDR1 is MNHNS and CDR2 SASEGT. The CDR3 is made up of 15 amino acids. The CDR3 nucleotides read TGTGCCAGCAGTACCACAGGGACTGGGGCCAACGTCCTGACTTTC. This codes for CASSTTGTGANVLTF.

The chain has TRBV2 and TRBJ1-2, with D tentatively TRBD1 (5 bases). This CDR3 is built from 15 residues. V lost 4 bases to trimming and J lost 4 bases, with 16 bases between them. Germline CDR1 and CDR2: SNHLY and FYNNEI. Here the CDR3 reads CASSVLSGGGYGYTF. For the CDR3, the DNA is TGTGCCAGCAGTGTCTTATCGGGGGGAGGCTATGGCTACACCTTC.

This clonotype was picked up a small number of times. The CDR3 loop is CASSTPPGSGLGVDEQFF. CDR3 DNA sequence: TGTGCCAGCAGCACCCCCCCCGGCTCTGGACTAGGGGTGGATGAGCAGTTCTTC. The rearrangement uses TRBV11-1 and TRBJ2-1; 7 nucleotides align to TRBD2. Germline V gives CDR1 SGHAT, CDR2 FQDESV (reference sequence). V lost 5 bases to trimming and J lost 8 bases; unmatched junction nucleotides: 21. This CDR3 is built from 18 residues.

This clonotype was recorded a few times. The V gene is TRBV20-1, the J gene TRBJ2-7, with D perhaps TRBD1 or TRBD2 (5 bases each). Germline CDR1 reads DFQATT; CDR2 reads SNEGSKA (reference sequence). V was cut by 3 bases and J by 5 bases, with 20 bases left in between. The CDR3 loop spans 15 amino acids. In DNA, the CDR3 is TGCAGTGCTAGCGGCGAGAGGGCAGCAGGGAACGAGCAGTACTTC. Amino acid sequence: CSASGERAAGNEQYF.

This clonotype was found many times. J is TRBJ1-2 and V is TRBV5-7; D might be TRBD1 (5 bases). TRBV5-7 falls under the ORF class, with uncertain function. The CDR3 length is 18 residues. The V gene lost 0 bases and the J gene lost 8 bases, with 26 bases spanning the gap. DNA for the CDR3: TGTGCCAGCAGCTTGGCACCAACCGGGACCTTCCTCAGTCAGGGCTACACCTTC. Its translation is CASSLAPTGTFLSQGYTF.

The J gene is TRBJ1-6, the V gene TRBV28; 9 bases are a match to TRBD1. CDR1 is MDHEN and CDR2 is SYDVKM in the germline V gene. The V segment lost 3 bases and the J segment 9 bases; nucleotides outside the gene matches: 9. The CDR3 sequence is 16 residues long. The CDR3: CASSFRTGVNSSPLHF. DNA for the CDR3: TGTGCCAGCAGTTTTCGGACAGGGGTGAATAGTTCACCCCTCCACTTT. The full variable domain, completed using reference TRBV28 and TRBJ1-6, is DVKVTQSSRYLVKRTGEKVFLECVQDMDHENMFWYRQDPGLGLRLIYFSYDVKMKEKGDIPEGYSVSREKKERFSLILESASTNQTSMYLCASSFRTGVNSSPLHFGNGTRLTVT.

This clonotype was counted at least ten times. The rearrangement links TRBV15 to TRBJ2-2, with no clear D. The V end was cut by 0 bases, the J end by 2 bases, with 10 bases between. The germline V gene has CDR1 LNHNV and CDR2 YYDKDF (reference sequence). The CDR3 runs 16 residues. The CDR3 reads CATSRDLTLNTGELFF. The CDR3 region has the DNA TGTGCCACCAGCAGAGATCTGACTCTTAACACCGGGGAGCTGTTTTTT.

This clonotype was seen a handful of times. This chain connects TRBV12-3 or TRBV12-4 to TRBJ2-2; D remains ambiguous. The CDR3 has 14 residues. Trimming took 2 bases from V and 8 from J, leaving 12 bases between them. CDR3 coding DNA: TGTGCCAGCAGTTTACGGAATAGAGCTGGGGAGCTGTTTTTT. It translates to CASSLRNRAGELFF.

The chain joins TRBV3-1 to TRBJ2-1; D unclear. The CDR3 covers 14 residues. Germline-derived CDR1 and CDR2 are LGHDT and YNNKEL (reference sequence). Trimming pared 4 bases from V and 0 bases from J, leaving 7 bases between. Here the CDR3 reads CASSPTASYNEQFF. Written as DNA, the CDR3 is TGTGCCAGCAGCCCAACAGCCTCCTACAATGAGCAGTTCTTC.

This clonotype was detected a few times. J is TRBJ2-1 and V is TRBV7-6, with 10 bases lining up with TRBD2. The CDR3 spans 15 residues. Germline V gene lookup returns CDR1 SGHVS and CDR2 FNYEAQ. Trimming removed 5 bases from V and 5 bases from J; junction bases left unmatched: 6. CDR3 coding DNA: TGTGCCAGCAGCGGCGGGACTAGCGCCAACAATGAGCAGTTCTTC. This encodes CASSGGTSANNEQFF.

A few counts support this clonotype. This chain joins TRBV10-1 and TRBJ2-2; 9 nucleotides line up with TRBD2. With V trimmed by 3 bases and J by 6 bases, 11 bases remained unmatched. CDR1 and CDR2 from the germline V gene are WNHNN and SYGVQD (reference sequence). This CDR3 comprises 17 residues. CDR3 DNA sequence: TGCGCCAGCAGTGATTTGGGTGCTAGCGGGGTATCCGGGGAGCTGTTTTTT. Protein product: CASSDLGASGVSGELFF.

The chain recombines TRBV3-1 with TRBJ2-3; possibly TRBD2 for D (5 bases). Germline V CDR1 and CDR2: LGHDT, YNNKEL (reference sequence). V lost 3 bases and J lost 2, with 12 bases in between. This CDR3 has 15 residues. The CDR3 region is CASSHEGATTDTQYF. CDR3 DNA sequence: TGTGCCAGCAGCCATGAGGGAGCCACCACAGATACGCAGTATTTT.

The genes are TRBV4-3 and TRBJ1-6, with D hard to call. V was pared by 2 bases and J by 5 bases, with 13 bases between. Per germline, CDR1 LGHNA and CDR2 YSLEER. CDR3 length: 16 amino acids. The CDR3 protein is CASSQRAADNNSPLHF. CDR3 bases: TGCGCCAGCAGCCAAAGGGCGGCGGATAATAATTCACCCCTCCACTTT.

About this clonotype itself: This sequence may be a read error, since a much larger clone differs from it by one base. The chain couples TRBV29-1 to TRBJ1-4; D uncertain. CDR1 and CDR2 (germline): SQVTM, ANQGSEA. The CDR3 has 12 amino acids. CDR3 DNA sequence: TGCAGCATTGATTCCGGGAGGGAAAAACTGTTTTTT. Amino acid sequence: CSIDSGREKLFF.

This clonotype was picked up many times. J is TRBJ2-1 and V is TRBV12-3 or TRBV12-4; 10 positions agree with TRBD2. The CDR3 loop spans 17 amino acids. V lost 6 bases and J lost 0; bases outside the gene matches: 8. CDR3 bases: TGTGCCAGCAGGCCTAGCGGGGGCCGAAGCTCCTACAATGAGCAGTTCTTC. Translated, it gives CASRPSGGRSSYNEQFF.

The V and J genes are TRBV28 and TRBJ2-7, with D unclear. CDR3 length: 13 residues. CDR1 MDHEN and CDR2 SYDVKM come from the germline V gene. Between the trimmed V and J ends, which lost 2 bases and 6 bases, there was a span of 11 bases. CDR3 coding DNA: TGTGCCAGCAGTTTAAATGCCTTTGGCGAGCAGTACTTC. It translates to CASSLNAFGEQYF.

The chain recombines TRBV20-1 with TRBJ2-7; 11 bases map to TRBD1. Germline trimming cut 0 bases from V and 7 bases from J; bases unmatched to any gene: 8. Germline CDR1 is DFQATT and CDR2 is SNEGSKA (reference sequence). The CDR3 totals 15 residues. This chain's CDR3 is CSARDGDRGLEEQYF. The CDR3 region has the DNA TGCAGTGCTAGAGATGGGGACAGGGGGTTAGAAGAGCAGTACTTC.

This clonotype was seen more than once but under ten times. The chain employs TRBV6-1 and TRBJ2-5; no reliable D call. The V and J ends lost 6 bases and 4 bases respectively, with 18 bases between them. CDR3 length: 15 amino acids. Per germline, CDR1 MNHNS and CDR2 SASEGT. As DNA, the CDR3 is TGTGCCAGCAGCAACCAAAGAGGATTGAGAGAGACCCAGTACTTC. It codes for CASSNQRGLRETQYF.

The table lists this clonotype with a few counts. The chain links TRBV6-1 to TRBJ2-2; 9 bases match TRBD2. Germline V gives CDR1 MNHNS, CDR2 SASEGT. Trimming at V came to 6 bases and at J to 9 bases, leaving 11 bases not matched to a gene. The CDR3 loop spans 15 amino acids. The CDR3 sequence: CASSSGTSLVWELFF. The CDR3 bases are TGTGCCAGCAGCTCCGGGACTAGCTTGGTCTGGGAGCTGTTTTTT.

This clonotype was picked up many times. The genes are TRBV29-1 and TRBJ1-4; the D is unclear. Trimming removed 3 bases at V and 8 bases at J, with 16 bases between. Germline CDR1 and CDR2: SQVTM and ANQGSEA. The CDR3 contains 14 residues. The CDR3 DNA reads as TGCAGCGTTGATGCTCTCTCTTCCGAAGAAAAACTGTTTTTT. Its protein product is CSVDALSSEEKLFF.

Many counts were recorded for this clonotype. This chain connects TRBV6-2 or TRBV6-3 to TRBJ1-5; no firm D call. The CDR3 runs 13 residues. Trimming shortened V by 4 bases and J by 4 bases, and 8 bases separated the two germline ends. The germline V gene has CDR1 MNHEY and CDR2 SVGEGT. The CDR3 coding sequence is TGTGCCAGCAGTTTCCTATCTAATCAGCCCCAGCATTTT. Translation gives CASSFLSNQPQHF.

This clonotype was seen only a few times. V is TRBV5-1 and J is TRBJ1-6, with D possibly TRBD1 on 5 matching bases. Germline V gives CDR1 SGHRS, CDR2 YFSETQ. The CDR3 has 16 residues. V shed 0 bases and J shed 6 bases, with 13 bases lying between them. CDR3 residues: CASSLETASRNSPLHF. As DNA, the CDR3 is TGCGCCAGCAGCTTGGAGACAGCCTCACGTAATTCACCCCTCCACTTT.

This clonotype occurred many times. This chain joins TRBV20-1 and TRBJ2-3; D gene ambiguous. Germline lookup yields CDR1 DFQATT and CDR2 SNEGSKA (reference sequence). Trimming removed 0 bases from V and 2 bases from J, with 9 bases in between. CDR3 length equals 14 residues. CDR3 protein: CSARDWAVTDTQYF. The CDR3 coding sequence is TGCAGTGCTAGAGATTGGGCGGTCACAGATACGCAGTATTTT.

This clonotype was counted only a few times. The rearrangement joins TRBV7-2 to TRBJ2-5; D perhaps matches TRBD2 (6 bases). CDR3 length equals 16 residues. CDR1 and CDR2 from the germline V gene are SGHTA and FQGNSA. Trimming stripped 0 bases from V and 5 bases from J, with 16 bases between. The CDR3 DNA sequence: TGTGCCAGCAGCTTAGCTCTGACTAGAGGGCAGGAGACCCAGTACTTC. Protein product: CASSLALTRGQETQYF.

This clonotype was recorded many times. This chain connects TRBV10-2 to TRBJ2-1, with D hard to call. Germline lookup yields CDR1 WSHSY and CDR2 SAAADI. The CDR3 has 14 amino acids. V was trimmed by 7 bases and J by 0 bases, leaving 10 bases between them. The CDR3 DNA follows: TGCGCCAGCACACCGGATCGCTCCTACAATGAGCAGTTCTTC. Translated, it gives CASTPDRSYNEQFF.

The V gene is TRBV9, the J gene TRBJ2-5; D not certain. Per the germline V gene, CDR1 is SGDLS and CDR2 is YYNGEE. V was trimmed by 0 bases and J by 0 bases, leaving 6 bases between them. CDR3 size: 14 residues. For the CDR3, the DNA is TGTGCCAGCAGCGTAGACGCAAACCAAGAGACCCAGTACTTC. Its translation is CASSVDANQETQYF.

The chain recombines TRBV11-2 with TRBJ2-5; 7 bases map to TRBD2. The CDR3 has 14 residues. The germline V gene encodes CDR1 SGHAT and CDR2 FQNNGV. V gave up 6 bases and J gave up 4 bases; unmatched junction bases: 8. The CDR3 reads CASRPPSGSETQYF. As DNA, the CDR3 is TGTGCCAGCAGGCCTCCTAGCGGTTCAGAGACCCAGTACTTC.

This clonotype has more than one count but fewer than ten. The V and J genes are TRBV20-1 and TRBJ1-1, with TRBD1 as a possible D gene (5 bases). CDR3 size: 13 residues. The V end lost 3 bases, the J end lost 3 bases, and 11 bases lay between the germline ends. Germline values: CDR1 DFQATT, CDR2 SNEGSKA (reference sequence). The CDR3 protein is CSASTGTYTEAFF. The CDR3 nucleotides read TGCAGTGCTAGTACGGGGACGTACACTGAAGCTTTCTTT.

This clonotype has a handful of counts. The chain combines TRBV20-1 with TRBJ2-1, with D possibly called TRBD1 or TRBD2 (5 bases each). The CDR3 consists of 16 residues. CDR1 and CDR2 from the germline V gene are DFQATT and SNEGSKA (reference sequence). Between the trimmed V and J ends, which lost 3 bases and 0 bases, there was a span of 15 bases. The CDR3 reads CSASKQGALSYNEQFF. CDR3 nucleotides: TGCAGTGCTAGCAAGCAGGGAGCCCTCTCCTACAATGAGCAGTTCTTC.

The table lists this clonotype with a few counts. V usage is TRBV5-4 and J usage is TRBJ2-3, with TRBD2 as a possible D gene (5 bases). Germline V gives CDR1 SGHNT, CDR2 YYREEE (reference sequence). The CDR3 extends over 15 amino acids. Trimming removed 0 bases at V and 4 bases at J, with 12 bases between. CDR3 nucleotides: TGTGCCAGCAGCTTGGGGTCGGGGTTGGCAGATACGCAGTATTTT. It translates to CASSLGSGLADTQYF.